This TCR beta chain was obtained from a study of blood T cell repertoires in COVID-19. This CDR3 has 14 amino acids. V dropped 4 bases and J dropped 6; count of bases not matched to a gene: 4. Germline assignment: CDR1 SGHRS and CDR2 YFSETQ. In the authors' methods: Estimates of nucleated cell counts were drawn from the amplification of reference gene primers. The repertoire was sequenced with immunoSEQ multiplex PCR; TCRdb's copy has only in-frame clones and lacks some. Clone size and the V and J calls come from that table; the DNA yielded D and trimming. Among over 250,000 clones listed, around 85% were seen once. The table lists this clone with a count of one.

This TCR derives from a woman aged 65 to 85 with acute or convalescent COVID-19. V usage is TRBV5-1 and J usage is TRBJ2-2; 9 bases are shared with TRBD1. Sequencing was done on a sample of peripheral blood. The CDR3 sequence is CASSPRQGAGELFF. The CDR3 nucleotides are TGCGCCAGCAGCCCCCGACAGGGGGCCGGGGAGCTGTTTTTT.